These 27 T cell receptor beta chains were sequenced from one sample in a study of T cell clonality in common variable immunodeficiency. Antigen specificity for these receptors is unknown. Study-wide points: Fewer deletions and N-nucleotide insertions were reportedly seen in common variable immunodeficiency TCR beta sequences.

Assay used: immunoSEQ multiplex PCR; TCRdb lists only in-frame clones, some missing. The sample has around 19,000 clones, none seen only once. Material for sequencing was peripheral blood mononuclear cells. The source of these receptors is a human donor with common variable immunodeficiency.

This clone was seen a few times. The sequenced fragment ends 3 residues before the CDR3 boundary, so the rest is inferred from the germline J gene. J is TRBJ1-1 and V is TRBV30; 8 nucleotides agree with TRBD1. This CDR3 comprises 14 residues. V was clipped by 4 bases and J by 5 bases; unmatched bases: 9. Germline CDR1 reads GTSNPN; CDR2 reads SVGIG (reference sequence). The covered CDR3 bases are TGTGCCTGGAAACCCCAGGGGGCGCGGACTGAA. This encodes CAWKPQGARTE. The whole CDR3 sequence reads CAWKPQGARTEAFF.

Many counts were recorded for this clone. Read sequence stops 3 residues before the CDR3 end, and the germline J gene provides the missing end. V is TRBV10-3 and J is TRBJ2-5; no clear D. In germline, CDR1 is ENHRY, CDR2 SYGVKD. V lost 2 bases to trimming and J lost 5 bases, with 15 bases between them. This CDR3 spans 15 amino acids. CDR3 protein: CAISEPGMNRETQYF. The covered CDR3 bases are TGTGCCATCAGTGAGCCAGGAATGAATCGGGAGACC.

On this clone: The read is 3 residues too short to cover the CDR3 end, so that end is filled in from the germline J gene. The chain recombines TRBV7-2 with TRBJ2-7; D uncertain. The V end lost 6 bases, the J end lost 0 bases, and 6 bases lay between the germline ends. CDR1 and CDR2 (germline): SGHTA, FQGNSA. The length of the CDR3 is 12 residues. The CDR3 protein is CASSYSSYEQYF. The DNA read from the CDR3 is TGTGCCAGCAGTTACAGCTCCTACGAG.

In regard to this clone: Read sequence stops 3 residues before the CDR3 end, and the germline J gene provides the missing end. The chain combines TRBV5-4 with TRBJ2-5; 8 bases line up with TRBD1. The germline V gene encodes CDR1 SGHNT and CDR2 YYREEE (reference sequence). V was pared by 4 bases and J by 5 bases, with 7 bases of the junction left unmatched. This CDR3 comprises 14 residues. The sequenced part of the CDR3 DNA is TGTGCCAGCAGCCCACCGGACAGGGTTGAGACC. Translation gives CASSPPDRVET. The full-length CDR3 reads as CASSPPDRVETQYF. Filled out from reference TRBV5-4 and TRBJ2-5, the complete variable domain reads ETGVTQSPTHLIKTRGQQVTLRCSSQSGHNTVSWYQQALGQGPQFIFQYYREEENGRGNFPPRFSGLQFPNYSSELNVNALELDDSALYLCASSPPDRVETQYFGPGTRLLVL.

Only a few counts were recorded for this clone. Read sequence stops 3 residues before the CDR3 end, and the germline J gene provides the missing end. This rearrangement joins TRBV2 to TRBJ2-1; possibly TRBD2 for D (5 bases). CDR1 SNHLY and CDR2 FYNNEI come from the germline V gene. Deletions cut 4 bases from V and 8 bases from J, with 15 bases between. The CDR3 runs to 14 residues. The DNA read from the CDR3 is TGTGCCAGCAGTGGGACTGCCCTTGGGGATGAG. It is translated as CASSGTALGDE. The full CDR3 protein is CASSGTALGDEQFF.

A note on this clone: The read ends 3 residues before the CDR3 terminus; that terminus is restored from the germline J gene. J is TRBJ1-5 and V is TRBV19; D perhaps matches TRBD1 (5 bases). Per germline, CDR1 LNHDA and CDR2 SQIVND (reference sequence). This CDR3 contains 15 residues. V shed 6 bases and J shed 0 bases, with 12 bases lying between them. The covered CDR3 bases are TGTGCCAGTAGGGGGGGTGGAAGTAGCAATCAGCCC. This sequence encodes CASRGGGSSNQP. The CDR3 in full is CASRGGGSSNQPQHF.

This clone was recorded at least ten times. With the read ending 3 residues before the CDR3 end, the germline J gene is used to fill in that end. This rearrangement joins TRBV5-1 to TRBJ2-7; D gene ambiguous. CDR3 length equals 15 residues. CDR1 is SGHRS and CDR2 is YFSETQ in the germline V gene. V lost 4 bases, J lost 0 bases, and 14 bases lay in between. The DNA read from the CDR3 is TGCGCCAGCAGCCCCCCCGCGGCCAGCTCCTACGAG. This encodes CASSPPAASSYE. The complete CDR3 reads CASSPPAASSYEQYF.

This clone has a count of ten or more. The CDR3 end lies 3 residues beyond the end of the read and is filled in from the germline J gene. The chain carries TRBV5-1 and TRBJ2-7; 8 nucleotides align to TRBD2. Trimming removed 0 bases from V and 3 bases from J; junction bases left unmatched: 5. The germline V gene encodes CDR1 SGHRS and CDR2 YFSETQ. CDR3 length equals 15 residues. The CDR3 DNA, read in part, is TGCGCCAGCAGCTTGGGCGGGAGGAGTAGCTACGAG. Residues: CASSLGGRSSYE. The full-length CDR3 reads as CASSLGGRSSYEQYF.

This clone occurred a few times. Read coverage stops 3 residues before the CDR3 terminus; the germline J gene supplies the remainder. The chain combines TRBV29-1 with TRBJ2-7; 8 nucleotides agree with TRBD2. Germline trimming cut 2 bases from V and 5 bases from J; bases unmatched to any gene: 2. The CDR3 sequence is 12 residues long. CDR1 SQVTM and CDR2 ANQGSEA come from the germline V gene. The covered CDR3 bases are TGCAGCGTTGAAACTAGCGGAGACGAG. This codes for CSVETSGDE. The whole CDR3 sequence reads CSVETSGDEQYF.

In its sample, this clone was seen a few times. The CDR3 end falls 3 residues outside the read, so it is completed with the germline J gene. V and J are TRBV13 and TRBJ2-7; TRBD2 agrees at 8 bases. The CDR3 has 16 amino acids. V gave up 0 bases and J gave up 3 bases; unmatched junction bases: 7. Germline CDR1 reads PRHDT; CDR2 reads FYEKMQ (reference sequence). The part of the CDR3 DNA that was read is TGTGCCAGCAGCTTAGGGTCTAGCGGGTTTAACTACGAG. Its translation is CASSLGSSGFNYE. The whole CDR3 protein is CASSLGSSGFNYEQYF.

Concerning this clone: With the read ending 3 residues before the CDR3 end, the germline J gene is used to fill in that end. V usage is TRBV7-9 and J usage is TRBJ2-5, with a possible D match to TRBD1 (5 bases). V shed 3 bases and J shed 1 base, with 6 bases lying between them. Germline CDR1 SEHNR, CDR2 FQNEAQ (reference sequence). The CDR3 is 13 amino acids. The CDR3 is CASSFQGQETQYF. The CDR3 bases that were read are TGTGCCAGCAGCTTTCAGGGCCAAGAGACC.

This clone has a handful of counts. The missing CDR3 end, 3 residues past where the read stops, is filled in from the germline J gene. The chain joins TRBV7-2 to TRBJ1-3; D may be TRBD1 (6 bases). The CDR3 is 14 amino acids. Germline-derived CDR1 and CDR2 are SGHTA and FQGNSA. V dropped 6 bases and J dropped 4 bases, with 13 bases sitting between them. The DNA read from the CDR3 is TGTGCCAGCAGGGGGAACAGGGTCGGAAACACC. It specifies CASRGNRVGNT. The full CDR3 is CASRGNRVGNTIYF.

This clone came up many times. The read comes to an end 3 residues before the CDR3 does, leaving the germline J gene to fill in the end. The rearrangement links TRBV7-2 to TRBJ1-1, with no clear D. CDR1 is SGHTA and CDR2 is FQGNSA in the germline V gene. This CDR3 contains 14 residues. The V and J ends lost 0 bases and 4 bases respectively, with 9 bases between them. The sequenced CDR3 bases are TGTGCCAGCAGCTTAGCCCTCGGTTCCACTGAA. This translates into CASSLALGSTE. The whole CDR3 reads CASSLALGSTEAFF.

Concerning this clone: Read data end 3 residues before the CDR3 end; the end is taken from the germline J gene. The rearrangement joins TRBV7-3 to TRBJ2-7; D is unresolved. This CDR3 comprises 14 residues. Germline assignment: CDR1 SGHTA and CDR2 FQGTGA. The ends were cut back, 1 base at V and 5 bases at J, with 12 bases in the middle. CDR3 protein: CASSLSPARDEQYF. Partial CDR3 DNA: TGTGCCAGCAGCTTAAGCCCCGCTAGAGACGAG.

As regards this clone: The read terminates 3 residues ahead of where the CDR3 ends, so the germline J gene completes it. V gene TRBV19 combines with J gene TRBJ1-5; 8 nucleotides line up with TRBD1. Germline V gene sequence: CDR1 LNHDA, CDR2 SQIVND (reference sequence). With V trimmed by 4 bases and J by 2 bases, 4 bases remained unmatched. This CDR3 region has 15 residues. CDR3 in amino acids: CASSTLTGGNQPQHF. Incomplete CDR3 DNA: TGTGCCAGTAGTACACTGACAGGGGGCAATCAGCCC.

About this clone itself: The read ends 3 residues before the CDR3 terminus; that terminus is restored from the germline J gene. The rearrangement links TRBV19 to TRBJ1-1; 9 nucleotides agree with TRBD1. Trimming took 9 bases from V and 5 from J; bases not matched to a gene: 16. CDR1 and CDR2 (germline): LNHDA, SQIVND (reference sequence). The CDR3 spans 16 residues. The sequenced part of the CDR3 DNA is TGTGCCAGCCAGAACAGGGGGCAAAATTGGAGGACTGAA. Translating gives CASQNRGQNWRTE. The entire CDR3 is CASQNRGQNWRTEAFF.

CDR3: CASSRQGPNTEAFF. CDR3 DNA, as far as it was read: TGTGCCAGTAGCCGACAGGGACCAAACACTGAA. V usage is TRBV19 and J usage is TRBJ1-1; TRBD1 agrees at 7 bases. The CDR3 is cut off 3 residues early in the read; its end comes from the germline J gene. Looked up from germline, CDR1 is LNHDA and CDR2 is SQIVND (reference sequence). The CDR3 runs to 14 residues. V lost 6 bases to trimming and J lost 2 bases; unmatched junction nucleotides: 6.

Comment on this clone: The read ends 3 residues shy of where the CDR3 ends; the end is completed using the germline J gene. The J gene is TRBJ1-1, the V gene TRBV5-1; the D gene is possibly TRBD1 (5 bases). V lost 0 bases, J lost 7 bases, and 13 bases lay in between. CDR1 SGHRS and CDR2 YFSETQ come from the germline V gene. CDR3 length equals 14 residues. The CDR3 loop is CASSLGFLQVEAFF. The part of the CDR3 DNA that was read is TGCGCCAGCAGCTTGGGATTTCTACAGGTTGAA.

The table lists this clone with many counts. The CDR3 extends 3 residues past the end of the read, so its final part is completed from the germline J gene. This chain uses TRBV10-3 with TRBJ1-3; a weak D match, TRBD1 (6 bases). Germline V gene sequence: CDR1 ENHRY, CDR2 SYGVKD. The CDR3 sequence is 16 residues long. V shed 6 bases and J shed 0 bases, with 15 bases lying between them. The CDR3 reads CAISPTGMSSGNTIYF. Partial CDR3 DNA: TGTGCCATCAGCCCAACAGGGATGAGCTCTGGAAACACC.

This clone appeared many times. The sequenced fragment ends 3 residues before the CDR3 boundary, so the rest is inferred from the germline J gene. V gene TRBV7-6 combines with J gene TRBJ2-6; perhaps TRBD2 as D (6 bases). CDR1 is SGHVS, CDR2 FNYEAQ, per germline. The CDR3 consists of 17 residues. The V end was cut by 5 bases, the J end by 1 base, with 15 bases between. The DNA read from the CDR3 is TGTGCCAGCAGCCCACCTTTGGGACTTTCTGGGGCCAACGTC. Residues: CASSPPLGLSGANV. The full CDR3 sequence reads CASSPPLGLSGANVLTF.

On this clone itself: The read ends 3 residues shy of where the CDR3 ends; the end is completed using the germline J gene. This chain uses TRBV19 with TRBJ2-3, with 10 nucleotides matching TRBD2. V shed 4 bases, J shed 1 base, and the junction held 8 bases outside the gene matches. Germline lookup yields CDR1 LNHDA and CDR2 SQIVND (reference sequence). The CDR3 runs 17 residues. CDR3 protein: CASSRGALAGGTDTQYF. Partial CDR3 DNA: TGTGCCAGTAGTAGGGGGGCGCTAGCGGGAGGCACAGATACG.

Remarks on this clone: The sequenced fragment ends 3 residues before the CDR3 boundary, so the rest is inferred from the germline J gene. This chain uses TRBV7-3 with TRBJ2-6; 7 bases fit TRBD2. The CDR3 spans 16 residues. Germline V gene data show CDR1 as SGHTA and CDR2 as FQGTGA. V was clipped by 1 base and J by 1 base; unmatched bases: 1. The CDR3 bases that were read are TGTGCCAGCAGCTTAAACGGGGGGTCTGGGGCCAACGTC. Residues: CASSLNGGSGANV. The full CDR3 sequence reads CASSLNGGSGANVLTF.

This clone has more than one count but fewer than ten. The read comes to an end 3 residues before the CDR3 does, leaving the germline J gene to fill in the end. The chain links TRBV19 to TRBJ1-6; TRBD1 aligns across 9 bases. The ends lost 9 bases at V and 10 bases at J; junction bases unmatched: 7. CDR1 LNHDA and CDR2 SQIVND come from the germline V gene (reference sequence). The CDR3 spans 13 residues. The part of the CDR3 DNA that was read is TGTGCCAGCCACGACAGGGGGTACTCACCC. Protein product: CASHDRGYSP. The CDR3 in full is CASHDRGYSPLHF.

A note on this clone: The read falls 3 residues short of the CDR3 end, and the missing part is taken from the germline J gene. The chain couples TRBV6-2 or TRBV6-3 to TRBJ1-5; 8 bases are a match to TRBD1. Germline V gives CDR1 MNHEY, CDR2 SVGEGT. This CDR3 has 13 amino acids. After removal of 4 bases from V and 4 bases from J, the junction contained 0 bases not matched to a gene. The covered CDR3 bases are TGTGCCAGCAGTTGGACAGGGAATCAGCCC. Protein sequence: CASSWTGNQP. The entire CDR3 protein reads CASSWTGNQPQHF.

Of note for this clone: Read data end 3 residues before the CDR3 end; the end is taken from the germline J gene. V and J are TRBV2 and TRBJ2-1, with 8 bases fitting TRBD1. The CDR3 length is 15 residues. The germline V gene has CDR1 SNHLY and CDR2 FYNNEI. The V and J ends lost 11 bases and 0 bases, in that order; junction bases with no gene match: 9. CDR3 DNA (partial): TGTGCCGGAACAGGGGGAACCAGCTCCTACAATGAG. Translation: CAGTGGTSSYNE. The whole CDR3 protein is CAGTGGTSSYNEQFF.

On this clone itself: The read comes to an end 3 residues before the CDR3 does, leaving the germline J gene to fill in the end. The gene calls are TRBV5-1 and TRBJ1-1; D remains ambiguous. V lost 6 bases and J 5 bases, leaving 8 bases between the germline ends. The V gene's germline CDR1 is SGHRS and CDR2 YFSETQ. This CDR3 region has 11 residues. The part of the CDR3 DNA that was read is TGCGCCAGCATGCGAGGGACTGAA. It encodes CASMRGTE. The complete CDR3 sequence is CASMRGTEAFF.

This clone was recorded many times. The CDR3 is cut off 3 residues early in the read; its end comes from the germline J gene. The chain links TRBV6-8 to TRBJ2-1, with 7 bases aligning to TRBD2. V shed 2 bases, J shed 0 bases, and the junction held 1 base outside the gene matches. The CDR3 sequence is 15 residues long. CDR1 and CDR2 (germline): MNHGY, SAAAGT. The covered CDR3 bases are TGTGCCAGCAGTTACGAGCGGGACTCCTACAATGAG. It codes for CASSYERDSYNE. The whole CDR3 is CASSYERDSYNEQFF.